A selection of T cell receptor beta chains follows, all from one sample in a study of Tregs in tolerant kidney transplant recipients. Profiling relied on immunoSEQ multiplex PCR, and the TCRdb table lists in-frame clones only, not all of them. The table records 75,000 to 85,000 clones, around 93% of them present only once. Sequencing used Tregs from blood, obtained before the transplant. These TCRs come from a human donor who received a combined kidney and bone marrow transplant. Each CDR3 is given without its conserved first and last residue.

j_call	v_call	cdr3_aa
TRBJ1-6	TRBV5-8	ASSLGQPYNSPLH
TRBJ2-7	TRBV7-2	ASSASGSVNEQY
TRBJ2-5	TRBV7-7	ASGPSGGAETQY
TRBJ2-1	TRBV14	ASSQRLAGYNEQF
TRBJ1-5	TRBV18	ASSPPNQGRDYSNQPQH
TRBJ2-7	TRBV27	ASRPLGLAGGRQY
TRBJ2-3	TRBV6-5	ASSYGTAMGDTQY
TRBJ1-5	TRBV5-1	ASSPGTGNQPQH
TRBJ2-1	TRBV11-3	ASSLGGGATGEQF
TRBJ2-3	TRBV7-2	ASSTGAGGFTDTQY
TRBJ1-5	TRBV19	ASSIADRGNQPQH
TRBJ2-3	TRBV11-2	ASSLDRIGGVDTQY
TRBJ2-3	TRBV19	ASSRTHTDTQY
TRBJ1-2	TRBV19	ASSPARGRYGYT
TRBJ2-1	TRBV9	ASSVVGQSYNEQF
TRBJ1-5	TRBV27	ASRATRGQPQH
TRBJ1-2	TRBV6-6	ASSKGTFYGYT
TRBJ2-1	TRBV7-9	ASSLGITPQGEQF
TRBJ2-1	TRBV6-6	ASSTSGIRGEQF
TRBJ2-1	TRBV5-1	ASSLTQGPSSEQF
TRBJ2-7	TRBV6-5	ASKGQSYEQY
TRBJ2-7	TRBV7-2	ASSRSQTVYEQY
TRBJ2-7	TRBV30	AWRGTYEQY
TRBJ2-5	TRBV13	ASSPRRAETQY
TRBJ2-7	TRBV4-3	ASSQVASTEQY
TRBJ2-5	TRBV7-9	ASSLPPQETQY
NA	TRBV10-3	AISESEGRGSYEQY
TRBJ2-7	TRBV6-6	ASSTGTAYEQY
TRBJ1-2	TRBV5-1	ASSSWTGEDGGYT
TRBJ2-7	TRBV6-6	ASSTSGGGYEQY
TRBJ1-4	TRBV4-2	ASSQDSGTGGEKLF
TRBJ1-2	TRBV5-1	ASSEGYGYT
TRBJ2-2	TRBV6-5	ASSRPGYGTGELF
TRBJ1-5	TRBV28	ASSLVQGNQPQH
TRBJ1-1	TRBV5-1	ASSLVGGNTEAF
TRBJ1-1	TRBV30	AWSLRGDTEAF
TRBJ1-3	TRBV30	AWSARTPGNTIY
TRBJ2-7	TRBV5-4	ASSDGRELRRMGYEQY
TRBJ2-3	TRBV7-3	ASSFGTSRDTQY
TRBJ1-1	TRBV6-1	ASKNARSSSEAF
TRBJ2-5	TRBV11-1	ASSLRLQGGRGTQY
TRBJ2-7	TRBV5-1	ASSGGTGAFYEQY
TRBJ1-5	TRBV5-5	ASSWGTALDQPQH
TRBJ2-1	TRBV11-2	ASSLVSGRGFGEQF
TRBJ2-2	TRBV9	ASSVGGGSLTGELF
TRBJ2-7	TRBV28	ASSPLGRTYEQY
TRBJ2-5	TRBV2	ASRLAGQETQY
TRBJ2-2	TRBV7-8	ASSLVAGGETGELF
TRBJ1-2	TRBV28	ASSVGDPGGYT
TRBJ2-7	TRBV7-9	ASSPGTSGYEQY
TRBJ2-1	TRBV5-1	ASSSFQSGSTTSYNEQF
TRBJ1-2	TRBV5-1	ASSLAPQDPNYGYT
TRBJ2-5	TRBV7-2	ASKPPTVQETQY
TRBJ1-4	TRBV29-1	SVWLRGQKLF
TRBJ1-1	TRBV5-1	ASSYYRGPMNTEAF